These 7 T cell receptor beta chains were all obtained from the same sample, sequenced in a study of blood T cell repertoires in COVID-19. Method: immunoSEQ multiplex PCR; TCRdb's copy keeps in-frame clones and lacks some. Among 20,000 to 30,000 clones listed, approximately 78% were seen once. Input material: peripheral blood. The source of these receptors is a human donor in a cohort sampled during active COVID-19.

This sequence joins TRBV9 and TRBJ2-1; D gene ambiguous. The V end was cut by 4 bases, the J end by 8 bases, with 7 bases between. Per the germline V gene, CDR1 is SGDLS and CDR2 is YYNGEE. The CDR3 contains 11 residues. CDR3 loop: CASSNSYEQFF. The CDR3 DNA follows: TGTGCCAGCAGCAACTCCTATGAGCAGTTCTTC.

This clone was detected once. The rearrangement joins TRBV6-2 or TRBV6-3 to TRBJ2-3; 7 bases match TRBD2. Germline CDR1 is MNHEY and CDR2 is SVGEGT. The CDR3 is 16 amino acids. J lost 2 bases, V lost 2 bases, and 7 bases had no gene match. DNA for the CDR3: TGTGCCAGCAGTTACAGCCTAGCGGCCCCCACAGATACGCAGTATTTT. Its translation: CASSYSLAAPTDTQYF.

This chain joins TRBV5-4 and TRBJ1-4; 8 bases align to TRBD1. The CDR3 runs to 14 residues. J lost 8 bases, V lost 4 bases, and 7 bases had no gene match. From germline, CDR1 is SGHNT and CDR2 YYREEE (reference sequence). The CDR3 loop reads CASSPDRGGEKLFF. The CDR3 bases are TGTGCCAGCAGCCCCGACAGGGGAGGGGAAAAACTGTTTTTT.

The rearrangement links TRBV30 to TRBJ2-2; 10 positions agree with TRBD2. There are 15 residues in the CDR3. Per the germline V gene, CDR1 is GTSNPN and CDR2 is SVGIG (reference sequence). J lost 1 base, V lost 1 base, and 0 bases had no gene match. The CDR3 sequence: CAWSGLAGNTGELFF. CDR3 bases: TGTGCCTGGAGTGGACTAGCGGGGAACACCGGGGAGCTGTTTTTT. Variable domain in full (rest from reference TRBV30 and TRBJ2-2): SQTIHQWPATLVQPVGSPLSLECTVEGTSNPNLYWYRQAAGRGLQLLFYSVGIGQISSEVPQNLSASRPQDRQFILSSKKLLLSDSGFYLCAWSGLAGNTGELFFGEGSRLTVL.

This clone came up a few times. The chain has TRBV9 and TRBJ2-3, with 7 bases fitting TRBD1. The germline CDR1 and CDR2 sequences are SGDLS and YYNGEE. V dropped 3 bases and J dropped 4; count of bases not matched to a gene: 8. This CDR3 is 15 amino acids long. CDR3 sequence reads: CASSEEDRRADTQYF. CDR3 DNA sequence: TGTGCCAGCAGCGAGGAGGACAGGAGAGCAGATACGCAGTATTTT.

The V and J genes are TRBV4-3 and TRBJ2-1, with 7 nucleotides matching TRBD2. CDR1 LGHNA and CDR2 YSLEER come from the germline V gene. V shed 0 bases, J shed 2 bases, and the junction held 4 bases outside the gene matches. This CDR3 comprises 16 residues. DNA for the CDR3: TGCGCCAGCAGCCAAGACCTAGCGGAGGCCTACAATGAGCAGTTCTTC. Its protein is CASSQDLAEAYNEQFF.

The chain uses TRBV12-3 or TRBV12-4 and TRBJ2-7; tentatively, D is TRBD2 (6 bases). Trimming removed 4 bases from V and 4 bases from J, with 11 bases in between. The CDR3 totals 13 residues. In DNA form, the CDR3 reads TGTGCCAGCAGTTGGGAGGCCGGGTACGAGCAGTACTTC. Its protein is CASSWEAGYEQYF.